The 10 T cell receptor beta chains listed next were all sequenced from one sample in a study of T cell repertoires in cytomegalovirus infection. Via MiXCR, TCRdb re-called the reads, giving one row per CDR3 protein. The table lists 200,000 to 300,000 distinct CDR3 sequences, roughly an eighth of them singletons, with 1.5% to 2% in the top ten. The sample consisted of PBMCs. All receptors derive from a human donor in good health (CMV status not recorded). Some clones in this sample may be carry-over from other donors' samples.

This clonotype came up many times. The chain is built from TRBV7-3 and TRBJ2-1; 8 nucleotides line up with TRBD2. V was clipped by 4 bases and J by 10 bases; unmatched bases: 9. The CDR3 has 14 residues. Germline-derived CDR1 and CDR2 are SGHTA and FQGTGA. The DNA of the CDR3 is TGTGCCAGCAGCTCCGCCCTTCGGGGGGGCGAGCAGTTCTTC. Translation gives CASSSALRGGEQFF.

This clonotype was seen many times. This rearrangement joins TRBV23-1 to TRBJ2-7; weak D call: TRBD2 (5 bases). TRBV23-1 is an ORF, with its function uncertain. Trimming pared 4 bases from V and 0 bases from J, leaving 13 bases between. There are 15 residues in the CDR3. CDR3 DNA: TGCGCCAGCAGTCCCTGGAGGATAAGCTCCTACGAGCAGTACTTC. Protein product: CASSPWRISSYEQYF.

This clonotype has a count of ten or more. The chain employs TRBV7-2 and TRBJ2-5; D gene uncertain. The CDR3 extends over 14 amino acids. V lost 5 bases to trimming and J lost 0 bases, with 10 bases between them. CDR1 is SGHTA and CDR2 is FQGNSA in the germline V gene. The CDR3 sequence is CASSPHLNQETQYF. CDR3 sequence (DNA): TGTGCCAGCAGCCCCCACCTAAACCAAGAGACCCAGTACTTC.

The chain has TRBV20-1 and TRBJ2-5; 7 bases are shared with TRBD2. The CDR3 length is 15 residues. Trimming removed 5 bases from V and 4 bases from J; junction bases left unmatched: 13. CDR1 DFQATT and CDR2 SNEGSKA come from the germline V gene (reference sequence). The CDR3: CSAVSGEGSGETQYF. The CDR3 region has the DNA TGCAGTGCTGTAAGCGGGGAGGGTTCAGGAGAGACCCAGTACTTC.

This clonotype was seen repeatedly, ten times or more. The rearrangement joins TRBV14 to TRBJ1-6; D is perhaps TRBD1 (5 bases). The CDR3 runs to 15 residues. V was shortened by 3 bases and J by 9 bases, with 15 bases between the two germline ends. Germline-derived CDR1 and CDR2 are SGHDN and FVKESK. The CDR3 DNA follows: TGTGCCAGCAGCCATCGTCAGGGACTGGTTTCACCCCTCCACTTT. It codes for CASSHRQGLVSPLHF.

The chain has TRBV27 and TRBJ2-5; TRBD1 aligns across 9 bases. CDR1 and CDR2 (germline): MNHEY, SMNVEV (reference sequence). Losses at the gene ends were 4 bases for V and 3 bases for J; bases not matched to a gene: 9. The CDR3 sequence is 16 residues long. The CDR3 DNA follows: TGTGCCAGCAGTTCGTTTTACAGGGGGCGCGAAGAGACCCAGTACTTC. Its translation is CASSSFYRGREETQYF.

A note on this clonotype: With a much larger clone just one base away, this may be a read error. The CDR3 DNA follows: TGTGCCAGCACCCAGACAGGGACGGACAATCAGCCCCAGCATTTT. Translation: CASTQTGTDNQPQHF. V is TRBV28 and J is TRBJ1-5; 7 positions match TRBD1. The germline V gene encodes CDR1 MDHEN and CDR2 SYDVKM. The CDR3 covers 15 residues. The V gene end was trimmed by 7 bases and the J gene end by 3 bases; junction bases not matched to a gene: 9.

This clonotype has a count of ten or more. The chain couples TRBV11-2 to TRBJ1-1; TRBD1 might be the D (6 bases). The germline V gene has CDR1 SGHAT and CDR2 FQNNGV. V was cut by 5 bases and J by 1 base, with 14 bases left in between. CDR3 length: 15 amino acids. The CDR3 DNA sequence: TGTGCCAGCAGCCCAGGGACATCAGGGAACACTGAAGCTTTCTTT. Translation gives CASSPGTSGNTEAFF.

This clonotype came up a few times. This chain uses TRBV11-2 with TRBJ2-3, with 10 bases lining up with TRBD2. The CDR3 consists of 16 residues. The junction had 8 bases not matched to a gene; V was cut back by 5 bases and J by 3 bases. The germline CDR1 and CDR2 sequences are SGHAT and FQNNGV. The CDR3 region has the DNA TGTGCCAGCAGCCCCGGAGCTAGCGGGAGAACAGATACGCAGTATTTT. As protein: CASSPGASGRTDTQYF.

Many counts were recorded for this clonotype. The rearrangement joins TRBV7-2 to TRBJ1-5; D gene uncertain. The CDR3 runs to 13 residues. CDR1 is SGHTA and CDR2 is FQGNSA in the germline V gene. Trimming took off 1 base at V and 7 bases at J, with 8 bases between the two ends. CDR3 in DNA: TGTGCCAGCAGCTTAGAGGGTTACCAGCCCCAGCATTTT. This codes for CASSLEGYQPQHF.